This is a list of T cell receptor beta chains from one sample in a study of T cells after yellow fever vaccination. MiXCR, run by TCRdb on the 5' RACE reads, gives a single entry per CDR3 protein. The profile shows approximately 300,000 distinct CDR3 sequences, 10% to 15% of them singletons. Sequencing was performed on CD4+ T cells sorted from PBMCs, taken 45 days after the yellow fever booster vaccination. The receptor source for this set is a man aged 25-45 years who received the YFV17D yellow fever vaccine. The CDR3 runs from the conserved cysteine through the conserved F or W. Fields, in order: J gene, D gene, clone size, V gene, CDR3 DNA, CDR3 protein. A D gene is named only where the DNA matches it firmly. The size of a clone is reported for some rows only, either as once, few or many, or as a class for expanded clones.

>TRBJ2-6|TRBD1|few|TRBV4-1
TGCGCCAGCAGCGCCCGGTGGGGACAGGGGGCGTCCAACGTCCTGACTTTC
CASSARWGQGASNVLTF
>TRBJ2-5|.|few|TRBV29-1
TGCAGCGCCCAAATAGGGAGGCAAGAGACCCAGTACTTC
CSAQIGRQETQYF
>TRBJ2-7|.|many|TRBV29-1
TGCAGCGCTCGAACAGGGCCCGAGCAGTACTTC
CSARTGPEQYF
>TRBJ1-2|.|few|TRBV20-1
TGCAGTGCTAGGTTGCAGGCCAACTATGGCTACACCTTC
CSARLQANYGYTF
>TRBJ2-1|TRBD2|few|TRBV15
TGTGCCACCAGCAAGGGACTAGAGTTCAATGAGCAGTTCTTC
CATSKGLEFNEQFF
>TRBJ2-1|.|many|TRBV15
TGTGCCACCAGCAGAGATAGGGTAGCAGGATACAATGAGCAGTTCTTC
CATSRDRVAGYNEQFF
>TRBJ1-1|TRBD1|many|TRBV6-1
TGTGCCAGCAGGAAAAGGGGGCAAGCTACTGAAGCTTTCTTT
CASRKRGQATEAFF
>TRBJ2-1|TRBD2|.|TRBV6-4
TGTGCCAGCAGACCTAGCGGGAAATCTGAGCAGTTCTTC
CASRPSGKSEQFF
>TRBJ1-1|.|.|TRBV19
TGTGCCAGTAGTATTCGGTTCGGATATGAAGCTTTCTTT
CASSIRFGYEAFF
>TRBJ2-3|.|.|TRBV12-3/TRBV12-4
TGTGCCAGCAGCTCCGGGGGTACCGTTCGCGGCACGCAGTATTTT
CASSSGGTVRGTQYF
>TRBJ1-1|.|.|TRBV28
TGTGCCAGCAGTTTTCGGACAGATTACACTGAAGCTTTCTTT
CASSFRTDYTEAFF
>TRBJ2-5|TRBD1|.|TRBV20-1
TGCAGTGTCACCCCGGGACAGGGGGCATCCGAGACCCAGTACTTC
CSVTPGQGASETQYF
>TRBJ2-3|TRBD2|.|TRBV2
TGTGCCAGCAGTGAGCTAGCGGGAGGTTCAGATACGCAGTATTTT
CASSELAGGSDTQYF
>TRBJ2-2|TRBD2|few|TRBV5-1
TGCGCCAGCAGCACCGCTACTAGCGCTGACACCGGGGAGCTGTTTTTT
CASSTATSADTGELFF
>TRBJ2-7|.|few|TRBV5-1
TGCGCCAGCAGCCTGGACGGAATACGATCCGAGCAGTACTTC
CASSLDGIRSEQYF
>TRBJ2-3|.|few|TRBV28
TGTGCCAGCAGTTGGCCTCCCTCAGAGCCGACGAAGACAGATACGCAGTATTTT
CASSWPPSEPTKTDTQYF
>TRBJ2-5|.|.|TRBV5-6
TGTGCCAGCAGCTGGACGCGGCAAGAGACCCAGTACTTC
CASSWTRQETQYF
>TRBJ2-1|.|.|TRBV7-2
TGTGCCAGCAGCTTAGGCCTCAACCCCTACAATGAGCAGTTCTTC
CASSLGLNPYNEQFF
>TRBJ1-1|.|.|TRBV5-5
TGTGCCAGCAGGTTCAGTTGGGTTTCAGGGAACACTGAAGCTTTCTTT
CASRFSWVSGNTEAFF
>TRBJ2-3|TRBD2|.|TRBV11-1
TGTGCCAGCAGCCCCGGGACTAGCGGGAGTGGGAGAGCCACAGATACGCAGTATTTT
CASSPGTSGSGRATDTQYF
>TRBJ2-7|.|many|TRBV10-2
TGCGCCAGCAGTGATCTAGCTACCTACGAGCAGTACTTC
CASSDLATYEQYF
>TRBJ2-3|TRBD2|.|TRBV20-1
TGCAGTGCACGAACGGGGGGTTTCACAGATACGCAGTATTTT
CSARTGGFTDTQYF
>TRBJ2-5|.|.|TRBV20-1
TGCAGTGCCACCTCGCCTCGGACAGCTAGACAAGAGACCCAGTACTTC
CSATSPRTARQETQYF
>TRBJ1-4|.|few|TRBV28
TGTGCCAGCAGCCTCAGCCCCGGGGCGGGTGAAAAACTGTTTTTT
CASSLSPGAGEKLFF
>TRBJ2-3|TRBD2|few|TRBV5-1
TGCGCCAGCAGCTCGAAGCGGGGCAGCACAGATACGCAGTATTTT
CASSSKRGSTDTQYF
>TRBJ1-5|.|few|TRBV20-1
TGCAGTGCTAGAGAGGCAGCCCCCCAGCCCCAGCATTTT
CSAREAAPQPQHF
>TRBJ2-3|.|many|TRBV6-5
TGTGCCAGCAGCCCCGCTGCATCATCTGCAGATACGCAGTATTTT
CASSPAASSADTQYF
>TRBJ2-7|TRBD2|few|TRBV4-3
TGCGCCAGCAGCCAAGGCCGGACTAGCGGGAGGATGAGGTCCTACGAGCAGTACTTC
CASSQGRTSGRMRSYEQYF
>TRBJ2-7|.|.|TRBV30
TGTGCCTGGAGTTCGACCTTCGAGCAGTACTTC
CAWSSTFEQYF
>TRBJ1-5|TRBD1|few|TRBV29-1
TGCAGCGTTGCGACAGGGGGAAATCAGCCCCAGCATTTT
CSVATGGNQPQHF
>TRBJ2-3|.|few|TRBV20-1
TGCAGTGCTAGAGATGACGCCACGCCCCCGGGTCTTACGCAGTATTTT
CSARDDATPPGLTQYF
>TRBJ2-1|.|few|TRBV6-5
TGTGCCAGCAAACAAGGCAATGAGCAGTTCTTC
CASKQGNEQFF
>TRBJ2-1|.|.|TRBV19
TGTGCCAGTAAGCCGGGCGTGGGCTCCTACAATGAGCAGTTCTTC
CASKPGVGSYNEQFF
>TRBJ2-7|.|few|TRBV20-1
TGCAGTGCTACCAAACCGGGACTCACCACCTACGAGCAGTACTTC
CSATKPGLTTYEQYF
>TRBJ2-5|TRBD1|.|TRBV7-2
TGTGCCAGCAGCCAAATGGGACAGAGGGAGACCCAGTACTTC
CASSQMGQRETQYF
>TRBJ2-2|.|.|TRBV7-2
TGTGCCAGCAGCTTAGCCAGGCTACAGGAGCTGTTTTTT
CASSLARLQELFF